These 8 T cell receptor beta chains were sequenced from one sample in a study of cytomegalovirus exposure and HLA in healthy donors. The PCR contained 60 Vbeta and 13 Jbeta primers. The method was immunoSEQ multiplex PCR; TCRdb's version includes in-frame clones alone and lacks a portion of them. The sample has around 130,000 clones; 80% are singletons. The source material was PBMCs. These receptors all come from a man aged 40-50 years in good health and CMV-seronegative.

There are a few counts of this clone. The chain has TRBV2 and TRBJ2-6; D remains unclear. V was cut by 3 bases and J by 0 bases, with 3 bases left in between. CDR1 is SNHLY and CDR2 is FYNNEI in the germline V gene. The CDR3 sequence is 14 residues long. The CDR3 DNA sequence: TGTGCCAGCAGTGAGGCCTCTGGGGCCAACGTCCTGACTTTC. This codes for CASSEASGANVLTF.

The chain carries TRBV11-2 and TRBJ2-2; D call uncertain. The CDR3 has 15 amino acids. Germline V lookup: CDR1 SGHAT, CDR2 FQNNGV. With 3 bases removed from V and 4 bases from J, the gap between germline ends came to 12 bases. In DNA form, the CDR3 reads TGTGCCAGCAGCTTCTCCAGGTCGGTCACCGGGGAGCTGTTTTTT. Encoded protein: CASSFSRSVTGELFF.

The chain joins TRBV7-2 to TRBJ1-5; 8 bases fit TRBD1. Trimming took 5 bases from V and 5 from J; bases not matched to a gene: 8. Germline values: CDR1 SGHTA, CDR2 FQGNSA. The CDR3 is made up of 15 amino acids. The CDR3 DNA reads TGTGCCAGCAGCCCCCGACAGGGGTGGGATCAGCCCCAGCATTTT. This sequence encodes CASSPRQGWDQPQHF.

The chain couples TRBV4-1 to TRBJ2-6; possibly TRBD1 for D (5 bases). CDR1 and CDR2 from the germline V gene are MGHRA and YSYEKL. The germline V and J ends were trimmed by 0 bases and 0 bases, with 9 bases remaining between them. This CDR3 is 17 amino acids long. CDR3 in DNA: TGCGCCAGCAGCCAAGAAGAAGGGGTCTCTGGGGCCAACGTCCTGACTTTC. This translates into CASSQEEGVSGANVLTF.

This chain uses TRBV10-3 with TRBJ2-7; TRBD2 matches 7 bases. The V and J ends lost 8 bases and 3 bases, in that order; junction bases with no gene match: 10. In germline, CDR1 is ENHRY, CDR2 SYGVKD. CDR3 length: 14 amino acids. This CDR3 reads CAIGAGAGSYEQYF. Written as DNA, the CDR3 is TGTGCCATCGGGGCGGGAGCGGGAAGCTACGAGCAGTACTTC.

The count of this clone is one. The chain is built from TRBV27 and TRBJ2-7; D not resolved. The V gene's germline CDR1 is MNHEY and CDR2 SMNVEV (reference sequence). The CDR3 contains 14 residues. Trimming removed 2 bases at V and 0 bases at J, with 8 bases between. The CDR3 coding sequence is TGTGCCAGCAGTTTAGCCCCGAGCTCCTACGAGCAGTACTTC. Its translation: CASSLAPSSYEQYF.

The chain uses TRBV6-5 and TRBJ2-7; D may be TRBD2 (6 bases). The CDR3 covers 15 residues. Trimming removed 6 bases at V and 0 bases at J, with 15 bases between. CDR1 is MNHEY and CDR2 is SVGAGI in the germline V gene. This CDR3 reads CASSFGTYSSYEQYF. The CDR3, as DNA: TGTGCCAGCAGCTTCGGGACTTACAGCTCCTACGAGCAGTACTTC.

This rearrangement joins TRBV5-1 to TRBJ1-1, with 8 nucleotides matching TRBD1. The V gene's germline CDR1 is SGHRS and CDR2 YFSETQ. Losses at the gene ends were 3 bases for V and 4 bases for J; bases not matched to a gene: 5. The CDR3 loop spans 14 amino acids. The CDR3 DNA reads TGCGCCAGCAGCTCCCAGGGGGCCAGCACTGAAGCTTTCTTT. It yields the protein CASSSQGASTEAFF. Supplemented by reference TRBV5-1 and TRBJ1-1, the full variable domain reads KAGVTQTPRYLIKTRGQQVTLSCSPISGHRSVSWYQQTPGQGLQFLFEYFSETQRNKGNFPGRFSGRQFSNSRSEMNVSTLELGDSALYLCASSSQGASTEAFFGQGTRLTVV.